Many counts were recorded for the clone carrying this T cell receptor (beta chain). Its antigen remains unidentified. Coverage ceases 3 residues before the CDR3 finishes, and the germline J gene fills in the end. Heparinized whole blood, about 5 to 9 ml, came from each donor. Produced via immunoSEQ multiplex PCR; TCRdb's table is partial and in-frame only. The sample presents 35,000 to 55,000 clones, none singletons. V gave up 1 base and J gave up 1 base, with 8 bases separating them. CDR1 is SGHDT and CDR2 is YYEEEE in the germline V gene. The CDR3 is 15 residues long. This record belongs to a study of T cell clonality in common variable immunodeficiency. Study findings and constraints: CVID patient heterogeneity limited repertoire-clinical complication correlations. Compared with controls, CVID subjects had fewer shared TCRbeta clones.

The chain recombines TRBV5-6 with TRBJ2-2, with unresolved D. This clonotype originated in a person aged 18-70 years in good health. The sample taken for sequencing was peripheral blood mononuclear cells. CDR3 in amino acids: CASSLTVLNTGELFF. CDR3 DNA, as far as it was read: TGTGCCAGCAGCTTGACAGTGTTGAACACCGGGGAG.